Sequencing of this T cell receptor beta chain was carried out in a study of response to subunit inactivated influenza vaccine. With 0 bases removed from V and 8 bases from J, the gap between germline ends came to 10 bases. The CDR3 runs 14 residues. This clonotype has only a few counts. One entry per CDR3 protein, called by TCRdb with MiXCR from the RT-PCR reads. Of roughly 550,000 distinct CDR3 sequences detected, roughly a quarter appear once; the ten largest clones hold around 2.8%. This sample also belongs to another study, concerning T cells expressing NK-cell markers. That report notes: UMIs were included in TCR beta cDNA generated by 5'RACE template switching. It was sorted CD3+CD56+NKG2C+, CD3+CD56+NKG2C- and CD3+CD56-NKG2C+ T cells that supplied the TCR beta repertoires. Topping the CD3+CD56-NKG2C+ fraction as well were these clonotypes, in several donors. Expanded NKG2C+ T cell clones had unclear HCMV specificity.

The chain couples TRBV12-3 or TRBV12-4 to TRBJ1-4, with D perhaps matching TRBD1 (6 bases). The sequences come from CD4+ T cells sorted from PBMCs, collected approximately 12 days after vaccination. This clonotype was obtained from a man aged 45-60 years who received an inactivated influenza vaccine. As DNA, the CDR3 is TGTGCCAGCAGTTTAGCCAGGGGAGGCGAAAAACTGTTTTTT. Amino acid sequence: CASSLARGGEKLFF.